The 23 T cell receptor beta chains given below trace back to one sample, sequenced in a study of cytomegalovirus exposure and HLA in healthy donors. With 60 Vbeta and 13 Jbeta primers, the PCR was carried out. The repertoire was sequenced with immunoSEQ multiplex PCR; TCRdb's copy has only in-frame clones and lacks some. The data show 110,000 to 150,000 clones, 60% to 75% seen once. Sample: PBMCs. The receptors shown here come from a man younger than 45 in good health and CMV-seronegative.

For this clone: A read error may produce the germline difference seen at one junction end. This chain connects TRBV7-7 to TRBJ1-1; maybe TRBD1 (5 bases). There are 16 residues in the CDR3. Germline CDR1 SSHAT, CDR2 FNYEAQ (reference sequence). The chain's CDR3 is CASSLIVGRENTEAFF. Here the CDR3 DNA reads TGTGCTAGCAGCTTAATTGTTGGCAGGGAGAACACTGAAGCTTTCTTT. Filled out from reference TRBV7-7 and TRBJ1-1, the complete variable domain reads GAGVSQSPRYKVTKRGQDVTLRCDPISSHATLYWYQQALGQGPEFLTYFNYEAQPDKSGLPSDRFSAERPEGSISTLTIQRTEQRDSAMYRCASSLIVGRENTEAFFGQGTRLTVV.

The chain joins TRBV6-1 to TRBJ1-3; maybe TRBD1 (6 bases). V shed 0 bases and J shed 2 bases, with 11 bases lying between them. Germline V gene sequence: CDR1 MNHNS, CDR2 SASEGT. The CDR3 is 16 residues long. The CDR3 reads CASSEARGQAGNTIYF. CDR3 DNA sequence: TGTGCCAGCAGTGAAGCGAGGGGACAAGCTGGAAACACCATATATTTT.

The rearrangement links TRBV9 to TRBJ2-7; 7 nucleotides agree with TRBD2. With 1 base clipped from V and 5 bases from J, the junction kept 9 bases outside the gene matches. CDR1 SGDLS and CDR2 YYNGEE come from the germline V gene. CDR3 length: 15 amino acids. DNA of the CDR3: TGTGCCAGCAGCGTATTTGCGGGAGCCGGGAACGAGCAGTACTTC. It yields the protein CASSVFAGAGNEQYF. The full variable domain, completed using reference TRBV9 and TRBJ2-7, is DSGVTQTPKHLITATGQRVTLRCSPRSGDLSVYWYQQSLDQGLQFLIQYYNGEERAKGNILERFSAQQFPDLHSELNLSSLELGDSALYFCASSVFAGAGNEQYFGPGTRLTVT.

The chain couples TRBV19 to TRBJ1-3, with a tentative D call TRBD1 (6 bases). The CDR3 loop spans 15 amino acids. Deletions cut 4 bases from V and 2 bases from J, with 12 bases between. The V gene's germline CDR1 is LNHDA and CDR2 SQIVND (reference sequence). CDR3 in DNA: TGTGCCAGTAGTACCAACAGGGAAGCTGGAAACACCATATATTTT. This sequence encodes CASSTNREAGNTIYF.

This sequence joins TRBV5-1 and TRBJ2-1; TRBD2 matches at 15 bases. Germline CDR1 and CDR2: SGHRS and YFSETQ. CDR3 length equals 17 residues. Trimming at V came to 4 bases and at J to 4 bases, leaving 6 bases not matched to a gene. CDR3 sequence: CASSPGLAGGLYNEQFF. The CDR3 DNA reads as TGCGCCAGCAGCCCGGGACTAGCGGGAGGTTTGTACAATGAGCAGTTCTTC.

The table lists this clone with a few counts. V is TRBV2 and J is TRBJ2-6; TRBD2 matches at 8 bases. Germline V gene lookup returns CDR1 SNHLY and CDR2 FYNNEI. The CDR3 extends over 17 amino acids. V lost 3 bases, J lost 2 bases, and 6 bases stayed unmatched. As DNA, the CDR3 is TGTGCCAGCAGTGAGACCTTAGCGGGAACTGGGGCCAACGTCCTGACTTTC. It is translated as CASSETLAGTGANVLTF.

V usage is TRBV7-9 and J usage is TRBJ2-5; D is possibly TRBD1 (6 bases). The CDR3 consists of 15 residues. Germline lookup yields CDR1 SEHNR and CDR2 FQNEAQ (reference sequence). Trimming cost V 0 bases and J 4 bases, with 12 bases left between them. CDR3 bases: TGTGCCAGCAGCTTAGCGGGGGCCAATAGAGAGACCCAGTACTTC. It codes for CASSLAGANRETQYF.

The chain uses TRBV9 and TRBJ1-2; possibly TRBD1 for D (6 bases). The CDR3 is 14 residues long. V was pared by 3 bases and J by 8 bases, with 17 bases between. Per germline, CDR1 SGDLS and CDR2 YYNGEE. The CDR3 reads CASSGSVGAGGYTF. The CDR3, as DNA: TGTGCCAGCAGCGGATCTGTGGGGGCAGGGGGCTACACCTTC.

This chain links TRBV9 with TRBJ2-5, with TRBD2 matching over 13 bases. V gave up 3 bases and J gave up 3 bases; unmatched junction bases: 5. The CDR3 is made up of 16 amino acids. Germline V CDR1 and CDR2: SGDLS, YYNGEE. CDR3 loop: CASSGLGLAGEETQYF. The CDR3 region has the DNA TGTGCCAGCAGCGGACTTGGACTAGCGGGAGAAGAGACCCAGTACTTC.

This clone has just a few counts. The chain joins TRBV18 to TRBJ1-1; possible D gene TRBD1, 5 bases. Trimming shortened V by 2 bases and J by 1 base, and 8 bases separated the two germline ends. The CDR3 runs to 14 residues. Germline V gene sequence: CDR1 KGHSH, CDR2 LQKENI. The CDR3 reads CASSPGHKNTEAFF. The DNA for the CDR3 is TGTGCCAGCTCACCAGGACACAAGAACACTGAAGCTTTCTTT. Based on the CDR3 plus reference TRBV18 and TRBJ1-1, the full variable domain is NAGVMQNPRHLVRRRGQEARLRCSPMKGHSHVYWYRQLPEEGLKFMVYLQKENIIDESGMPKERFSAEFPKEGPSILRIQQVVRGDSAAYFCASSPGHKNTEAFFGQGTRLTVV.

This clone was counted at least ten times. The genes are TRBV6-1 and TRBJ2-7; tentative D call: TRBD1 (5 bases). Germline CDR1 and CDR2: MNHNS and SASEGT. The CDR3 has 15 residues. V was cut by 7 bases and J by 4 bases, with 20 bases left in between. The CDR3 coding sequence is TGTGCCAGCACCCTAAGAGGATCTGGGGCGTACGAGCAGTACTTC. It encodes CASTLRGSGAYEQYF.

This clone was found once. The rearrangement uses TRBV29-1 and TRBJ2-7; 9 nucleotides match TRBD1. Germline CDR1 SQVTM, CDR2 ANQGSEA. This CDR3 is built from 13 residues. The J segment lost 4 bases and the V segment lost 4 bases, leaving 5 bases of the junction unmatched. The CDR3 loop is CSVADRGGYEQYF. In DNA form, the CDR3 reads TGCAGCGTTGCCGACAGGGGGGGGTACGAGCAGTACTTC.

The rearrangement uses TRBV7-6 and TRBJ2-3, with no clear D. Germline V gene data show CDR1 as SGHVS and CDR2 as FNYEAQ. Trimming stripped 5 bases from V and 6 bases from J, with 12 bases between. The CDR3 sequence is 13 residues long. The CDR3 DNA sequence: TGTGCCAGCAGCCCTAATCAATTCGATACGCAGTATTTT. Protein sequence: CASSPNQFDTQYF.

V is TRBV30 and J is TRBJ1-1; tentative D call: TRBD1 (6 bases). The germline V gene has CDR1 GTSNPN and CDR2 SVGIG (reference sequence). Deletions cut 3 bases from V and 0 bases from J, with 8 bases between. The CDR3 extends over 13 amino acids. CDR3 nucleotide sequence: TGTGCCTGGAGAGGACAGCTGAACACTGAAGCTTTCTTT. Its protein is CAWRGQLNTEAFF.

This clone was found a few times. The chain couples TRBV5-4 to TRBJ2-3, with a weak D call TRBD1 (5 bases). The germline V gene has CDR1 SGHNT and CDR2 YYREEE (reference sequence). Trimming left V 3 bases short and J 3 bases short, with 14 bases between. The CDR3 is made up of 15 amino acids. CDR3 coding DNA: TGTGCCAGCAGCTATTCAGGGCAGAGGACAGATACGCAGTATTTT. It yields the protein CASSYSGQRTDTQYF.

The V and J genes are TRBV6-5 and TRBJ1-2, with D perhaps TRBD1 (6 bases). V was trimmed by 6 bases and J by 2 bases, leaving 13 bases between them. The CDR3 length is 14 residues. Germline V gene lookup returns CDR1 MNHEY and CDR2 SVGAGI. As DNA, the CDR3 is TGTGCCAGCAGGGACAGAGATTTGAACTATGGCTACACCTTC. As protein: CASRDRDLNYGYTF.

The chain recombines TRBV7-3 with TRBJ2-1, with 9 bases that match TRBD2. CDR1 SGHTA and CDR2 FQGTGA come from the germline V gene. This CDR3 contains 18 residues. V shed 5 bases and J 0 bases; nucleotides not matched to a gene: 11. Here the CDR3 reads CASSLSAGGSSSYNEQFF. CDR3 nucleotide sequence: TGTGCCAGCAGCCTCTCAGCGGGGGGCTCCAGCTCCTACAATGAGCAGTTCTTC. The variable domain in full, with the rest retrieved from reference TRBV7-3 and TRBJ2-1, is GAGVSQTPSNKVTEKGKYVELRCDPISGHTALYWYRQSLGQGPEFLIYFQGTGAADDSGLPNDRFFAVRPEGSVSTLKIQRTERGDSAVYLCASSLSAGGSSSYNEQFFGPGTRLTVL.

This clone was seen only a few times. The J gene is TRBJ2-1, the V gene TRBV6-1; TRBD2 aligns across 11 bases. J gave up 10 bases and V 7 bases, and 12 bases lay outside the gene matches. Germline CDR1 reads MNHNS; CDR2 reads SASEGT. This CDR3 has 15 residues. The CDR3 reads CASMEGSGRAREQFF. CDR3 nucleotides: TGTGCCAGCATGGAAGGTAGCGGGAGGGCCCGGGAGCAGTTCTTC.

As DNA, the CDR3 is TGTGCCAGCAGCCAAGAGGATCGATGGGCTAGCGGCTACAATGAGCAGTTCTTC. Translating gives CASSQEDRWASGYNEQFF. The chain uses TRBV4-2 and TRBJ2-1, with 7 nucleotides matching TRBD2. The CDR3 is 18 amino acids. J was trimmed by 3 bases and V by 0 bases; bases with no gene match: 11. From germline, CDR1 is LGHNA and CDR2 YNFKEQ.

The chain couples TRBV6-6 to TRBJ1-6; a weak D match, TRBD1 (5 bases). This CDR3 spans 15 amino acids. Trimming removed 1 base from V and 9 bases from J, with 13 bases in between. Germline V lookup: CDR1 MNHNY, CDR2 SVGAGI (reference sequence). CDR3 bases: TGTGCCAGCAGTTACTTCGGAGGGGAGGGTTCACCCCTCCACTTT. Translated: CASSYFGGEGSPLHF.

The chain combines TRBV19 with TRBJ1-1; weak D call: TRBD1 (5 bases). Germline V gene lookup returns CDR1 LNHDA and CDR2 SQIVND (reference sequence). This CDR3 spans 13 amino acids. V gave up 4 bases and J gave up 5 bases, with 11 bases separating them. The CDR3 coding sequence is TGTGCCAGTAGTAGCGGGACCGTAACTGAAGCTTTCTTT. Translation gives CASSSGTVTEAFF.

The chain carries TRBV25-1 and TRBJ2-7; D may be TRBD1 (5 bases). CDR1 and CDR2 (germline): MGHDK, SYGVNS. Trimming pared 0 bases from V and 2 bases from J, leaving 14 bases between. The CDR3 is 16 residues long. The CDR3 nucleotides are TGTGCCAGCAGTGAATACACAGGAAGTACGGCCTACGAGCAGTACTTC. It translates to CASSEYTGSTAYEQYF.

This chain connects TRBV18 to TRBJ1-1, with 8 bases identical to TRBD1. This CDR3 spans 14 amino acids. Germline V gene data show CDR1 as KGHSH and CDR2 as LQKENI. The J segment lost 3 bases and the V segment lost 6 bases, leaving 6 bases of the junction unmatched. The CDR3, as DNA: TGTGCCAGCTCTGGACAGGGAAAGGACACTGAAGCTTTCTTT. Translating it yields CASSGQGKDTEAFF.